This TCR beta chain was captured by sequencing in a study of cytomegalovirus exposure and HLA in healthy donors. The PCR employed 60 Vbeta primers together with 13 Jbeta primers. Repertoires were generated with immunoSEQ multiplex PCR, while TCRdb's copy carries only in-frame clones and drops some. The ten top clones account for 0.7% to 1%, within a sample of roughly 190,000 clones. This CDR3 region has 15 residues. V lost 5 bases, J lost 0 bases, and 13 bases lay in between. From germline, CDR1 is MDHEN and CDR2 SYDVKM. This TCR derives from a woman aged 18-29 years in good health and CMV-seropositive. This chain uses TRBV28 with TRBJ1-1; D may be TRBD1 (6 bases). The sample was PBMCs. CDR3 sequence reads: CASSPPTGMNTEAFF. The CDR3 nucleotides read TGTGCCAGCAGTCCCCCGACAGGTATGAACACTGAAGCTTTCTTT.